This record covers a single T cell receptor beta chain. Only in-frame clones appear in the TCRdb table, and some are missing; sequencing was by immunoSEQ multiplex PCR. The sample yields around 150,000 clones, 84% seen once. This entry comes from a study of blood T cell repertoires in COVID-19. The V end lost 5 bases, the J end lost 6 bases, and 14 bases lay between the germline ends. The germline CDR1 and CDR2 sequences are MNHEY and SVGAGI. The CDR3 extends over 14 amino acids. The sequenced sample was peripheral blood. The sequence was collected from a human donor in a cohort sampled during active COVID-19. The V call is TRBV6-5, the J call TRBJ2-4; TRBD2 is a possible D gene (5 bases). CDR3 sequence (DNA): TGTGCCAGCAGTCCGCGGAGGTTCGCAAACATTCAGTACTTC. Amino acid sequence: CASSPRRFANIQYF.